What follows are 5 T cell receptor beta chains derived from one specimen sequenced in a study of cytomegalovirus exposure and HLA in healthy donors. 60 Vbeta and 13 Jbeta primers were used in PCR. Assay used: immunoSEQ multiplex PCR; TCRdb lists only in-frame clones, some missing. The table has 180,000 or so clones, roughly 80% seen once. Sequencing was carried out using PBMCs. The receptors derive from a man aged 35 to 55 in good health and CMV-seronegative.

This clone was detected only once. V is TRBV27 and J is TRBJ1-2; D not certain. Trimming pared 6 bases from V and 8 bases from J, leaving 16 bases between. Per the germline V gene, CDR1 is MNHEY and CDR2 is SMNVEV (reference sequence). This CDR3 is 13 amino acids long. CDR3 region: CASSTEGAGGYTF. CDR3 DNA: TGTGCCAGCAGCACTGAGGGCGCGGGGGGCTACACCTTC.

The V call is TRBV28, the J call TRBJ2-2; 10 bases map to TRBD1. The trim removed 9 bases at V and 8 bases at J, leaving 9 bases unmatched. The CDR3 has 14 residues. The V gene's germline CDR1 is MDHEN and CDR2 SYDVKM. In DNA form, the CDR3 reads TGTGCCAGTAAGACAGGGGGCACAGGAGGGGAGCTGTTTTTT. It translates to CASKTGGTGGELFF. Full variable domain (missing parts from reference TRBV28 and TRBJ2-2): DVKVTQSSRYLVKRTGEKVFLECVQDMDHENMFWYRQDPGLGLRLIYFSYDVKMKEKGDIPEGYSVSREKKERFSLILESASTNQTSMYLCASKTGGTGGELFFGEGSRLTVL.

The count of this clone is one. V is TRBV10-2 and J is TRBJ1-4; TRBD1 matches at 8 bases. Trimming removed 0 bases from V and 8 bases from J; junction bases left unmatched: 2. Germline V gives CDR1 WSHSY, CDR2 SAAADI. The CDR3 contains 14 residues. CDR3 region: CASSESGQGEKLFF. The CDR3 region has the DNA TGCGCCAGCAGTGAGTCCGGACAGGGCGAAAAACTGTTTTTT.

The V and J genes are TRBV28 and TRBJ2-2, with D perhaps matching TRBD1 (6 bases). The CDR3 is 19 amino acids. V lost 6 bases and J lost 7, with 30 bases in between. CDR1 is MDHEN and CDR2 is SYDVKM in the germline V gene. CDR3 region: CASSTPFIDPRGAGGELFF. Written as DNA, the CDR3 is TGTGCCAGCAGCACCCCCTTCATAGATCCCAGGGGCGCAGGCGGGGAGCTGTTTTTT.

Comment on this clone: The same CDR3 can be traced to other DNA sequences in this sample. V gene TRBV18 combines with J gene TRBJ2-7; a possible D gene is TRBD2 (6 bases). CDR1 is KGHSH, CDR2 LQKENI, per germline. Trimming pared 6 bases from V and 3 bases from J, leaving 15 bases between. The CDR3 length is 14 residues. This chain's CDR3 is CASSPPGLGYEQYF. Here the CDR3 DNA reads TGTGCCAGCTCCCCTCCGGGACTCGGCTACGAGCAGTACTTC.